The source of this T cell receptor (beta chain) is a study of T cells in women clearing cervical HPV infection (dated by TCRdb to 2016 to 2019). Background on the whole study: The cases were some 27 women with histologically confirmed HPV16-related CIN3 or worse, and 2 of these cases were invasive cancers. Cases were matched to controls by age within five years and by the year the sample was collected. HLA typing was available for only a few women, so HLA type could not be excluded as a confounder. Median age was roughly 32 years in cases versus 38 in controls, and baseline characteristics did not differ significantly. In the parent cohort, around 9,800 women aged 18 or older were enrolled in Guanacaste, Costa Rica, during about 1992 to 1994 and then followed for less than 8 years. Among cases, blood sampling occurred a median of 149 days after lesion detection, with an interquartile range of roughly 90 to 200 days. Nested within Costa Rica's Guanacaste HPV Natural History Study, an exploratory proof-of-principle case-control study compared TCR repertoires across cervical HPV16 outcomes. Five blinded duplicates per group were added as quality controls, giving around 60 samples: about 50 participants and roughly ten replicates. The 20 to 25 controls were women who cleared a single incident HPV16 infection within 12 months without developing precancer or cancer. Case blood was taken at the visit when the lesion was first identified, whereas control blood was taken when infection was no longer detected.

As encoded in the germline V gene, CDR1 is SGHRS while CDR2 is YFSETQ. V drops 0 bases and J drops 3 bases, leaving 9 bases in between. The CDR3, from cysteine to phenylalanine, totals 15 residues. The DNA has 36 bases, all within the CDR3, and is read from base 1. Every participant had a single incident cervical HPV16 infection, and women with prevalent HPV16 infections were excluded. Cervical HPV DNA was detected by MY09/MY11 PCR, and genotyping was performed by dot-blot hybridization. Fifteen mL of heparinized blood were centrifuged, and the buffy coat was split into aliquots, frozen at -30 degrees C, and then kept at -80 degrees C. Genomic DNA was extracted from buffy coat specimens using QIAGEN kits. Broad study findings and their caveats: Whether associations preceded infection or resulted from infection could not be shown with the cross-sectional design, and effector/memory subsets and HPV-specific T cells were not isolated. Random forest classifiers that combined richness and V gene abundances separated cases from controls with an estimated AUC of roughly 0.83. Because T-cell numbers per sample were unknown, differences in richness could reflect varying T-cell content rather than repertoire biology. Cases had lower TRBV6-7 relative abundance than controls (roughly 0.12% versus 0.17%; Bonferroni P = 0.0008). Significantly higher TCR repertoire richness was observed in CIN3+ cases than in controls across sequencing depths, whereas no difference in evenness was found.

Using the immunoSEQ assay, multiplex PCR amplified TCR beta CDR3 regions from an average of around 1,300 ng of genomic DNA per sample. To correct primer bias, the assay used a complete synthetic TCR repertoire to set an amplification baseline. The amplicons were sequenced on the Illumina platform. The source study handled its data this way. Sequences were error-corrected by clustering with frequency ratios and a modified nearest-neighbor algorithm, then analyzed in the immunoSEQ Analyzer with IMGT gene definitions. TCR richness and evenness were averaged over 20 rarefaction repeats at each rarefaction depth, excluding samples with fewer sequences than the depth. V, D and J gene relative abundances were compared between groups with Wilcoxon rank sum tests, applying FDR correction. An intraclass correlation of 95% to 97% for TCR richness and an average of about 82% across some 69 gene segments were obtained from the blinded duplicates. In its TCRdb copy, this immuneACCESS table keeps in-frame sequences only and misses some clones. Where compared with another copy, unresolved V genes explain less than half of these, and the others have no known cause. V and J calls plus clone size are reproduced from that table; the DNA served to infer D and trimming. The sample's records list about 37,000 clones. The ten largest clones add up to 1.6% of the sample.

About this clone: The target of this receptor is not known. Sequencing ends 3 residues short of the CDR3 end; the germline J gene provides the rest.

The chain is encoded by TRBV5-1 joined to TRBJ2-2; too little of a D gene remains to name it. This TCR was recovered from a woman between 18 and 75 years old with a cervical HPV16 infection that either progressed to CIN3+ or cleared (not recorded which). The sequenced sample was blood buffy coat. The CDR3: CASSLDRADTGELFF. CDR3 DNA, as far as it was read: TGCGCCAGCAGCTTGGATAGGGCAGACACCGGGGAG.